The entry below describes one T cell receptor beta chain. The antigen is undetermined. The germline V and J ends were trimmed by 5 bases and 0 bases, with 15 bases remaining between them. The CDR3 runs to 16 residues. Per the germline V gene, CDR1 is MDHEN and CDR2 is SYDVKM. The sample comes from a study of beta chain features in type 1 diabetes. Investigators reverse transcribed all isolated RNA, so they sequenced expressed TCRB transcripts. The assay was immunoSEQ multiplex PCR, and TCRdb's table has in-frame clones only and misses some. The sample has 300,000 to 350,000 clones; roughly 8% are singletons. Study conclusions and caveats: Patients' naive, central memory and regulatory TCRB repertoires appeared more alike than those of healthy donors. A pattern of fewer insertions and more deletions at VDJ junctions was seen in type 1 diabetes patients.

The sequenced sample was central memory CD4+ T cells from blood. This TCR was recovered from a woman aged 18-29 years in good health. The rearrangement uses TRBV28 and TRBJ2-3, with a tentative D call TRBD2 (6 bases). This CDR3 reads CASSPRGVGSTDTQYF. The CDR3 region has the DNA TGTGCCAGCAGTCCTCGCGGGGTAGGGAGCACAGATACGCAGTATTTT.